This T cell receptor (beta chain) comes out of a study of T cell responses to AZD1222 COVID-19 vaccine (dated by TCRdb to the early 2020s). Regarding the complete study: Because spike-specific TCR depth and breadth did not differ between the two schedules, AZD1222 recipients who got a second dose at roughly 4 weeks were pooled with those who got a second dose at roughly 12 weeks. A total of about 230 trial participants underwent TCR sequencing, of whom around 200 received two doses of AZD1222 and some 26 received two doses of the MenACWY control vaccine. Trial participants were enrolled by age into 18-55, 56-69 and 70-plus year subgroups, with about 150, 27 and 61 TCR-sequenced participants respectively.

The germline V gene provides CDR1 SGHNT and CDR2 YENEEA. Its CDR3 holds 14 amino acids, cysteine through phenylalanine. Only the CDR3 region is kept as DNA, spanning 42 bases read in frame from base 1. Relative to germline, V is 6 bases shorter and J is 2 bases shorter, with 13 bases between their ends. The CDR3 regions of human TCRbeta chains were analyzed by immunosequencing. The original pipeline was this. Repertoire TCRs were checked for matches against a reference library of SARS-CoV-2-specific TCRs that had been generated using the MIRA antigen-specificity platform. Breadth meant the fraction of unique TCRs that were SARS-CoV-2-associated, whereas depth meant the fraction of total T cells that were SARS-CoV-2-associated. Using the MIRA data, each spike-specific TCR was mapped to the spike region that the TCR reacts to and placed in a CD4 or CD8 class. Log10-transformed breadth and depth values were compared by one-way ANOVA with Sidak's multiple comparisons tests. This immuneACCESS table, as held by TCRdb, lists in-frame sequences with V and J called but not all clones. Of the missing ones, under half trace to an unresolved V gene in checked studies; the others have no known cause. V and J calls and clone size are those listed in that table; D and trimming were worked out from the DNA. The table for this sample lists about 160,000 clones; around 90% of them were counted only once. Less than 2.5% of the sample comes from the top ten.

This sample's time point label indicates: baseline before first vaccination. The vaccinee samples were drawn from two UK trials, COV001 and COV002, one of which was a single-blind randomized controlled phase 2/3 trial testing AZD1222 (ChAdOx1 nCoV-19) in healthy adults. For TCRbeta chain sequencing, PBMC samples were collected from trial participants at day 0 and at day 28 after the second dose. About this clone itself: The clone's antigen remains unknown. Nothing much larger sits one base from this clone, and base qualities are not available.

What the authors observed across the whole study: In the small 56-69-year group, the increase in depth fell short of significance, most likely because of low power. Conclusions about previously exposed vaccinees are limited, since just a handful of AZD1222 recipients were seropositive for SARS-CoV-2 at baseline. The vaccine-associated CD4 TCRs covered the entire spike protein, and the dominant responses fell in regions 160-218 and 743-854. Participants were mostly white British and included more females than males, and it was suggested by the authors that clonal diversity may have been underestimated. Reportedly, almost half of the unique spike-specific TCRs recognized epitopes lying outside the regions that are mutated in the B.1.351 and B.1.1.7 variants. A significant rise in spike-specific TCR breadth and depth was observed after two AZD1222 doses relative to day 0 and relative to MenACWY recipients. Because no samples from the day 14 peak response were available, repertoires could be characterized only after the peak T cell response.

This TCR came from an adult in good health. The rearranged chain carries TRBV11-3 and TRBJ1-1; TRBD1 could be the D gene, as 5 bases match. The input for sequencing was peripheral blood, taken on day 0 of AZD1222 vaccination. DNA sequence: TGTGCCAGCAGTCGTATACAGGCTAACACTGAAGCTTTCTTT. This yields the protein CASSRIQANTEAFF.